This passage covers 16 T cell receptor beta chains from one sample sequenced in a study of metastatic and nonmetastatic thyroid tumors. MiXCR reprocessed the PCR reads for TCRdb. The table lists about 35,000 clones, around 32% of them singletons. Not a single patient had been given any form of treatment at any point before undergoing thyroid surgery. Specimen: blood. Source of these receptors: a female donor with papillary thyroid cancer or a benign thyroid nodule (not recorded which). Some clones in this sample may be carry-over from other donors' samples.

As concerns this clone: One end of the junction fails to match germline, which may point to a read error. The gene calls are TRBV11-1 and TRBJ2-1; D unresolved. The CDR3 is 15 residues long. Germline CDR1 reads SGHAT; CDR2 reads FQDESV (reference sequence). CDR3 in DNA: TGTGCCAGCAGCTTTGCGACGGGCGGAAGTGATGAGCAGGTCTTC. Protein sequence: CASSFATGGSDEQVF.

This clone was observed many times. The chain joins TRBV30 to TRBJ2-3; 10 nucleotides line up with TRBD2. The germline CDR1 and CDR2 sequences are GTSNPN and SVGIG (reference sequence). V trimming: 4 bases; J trimming: 3 bases; junction bases outside the gene matches: 4. The CDR3 extends over 14 amino acids. The CDR3 DNA reads as TGTGCCTGGAAAGCGGGAGGGGTGACAGATACGCAGTATTTT. Its translation: CAWKAGGVTDTQYF.

This clone appeared many times. This chain connects TRBV20-1 to TRBJ1-2, with D perhaps matching TRBD1 (5 bases). The CDR3 is 14 amino acids. Germline V lookup: CDR1 DFQATT, CDR2 SNEGSKA (reference sequence). Trimming left V 2 bases short and J 3 bases short, with 13 bases between. The CDR3 loop is CSARIQGRDYGYTF. For the CDR3, the DNA is TGCAGTGCTAGAATCCAGGGAAGGGACTATGGCTACACCTTC.

Ten or more counts support this clone. The chain joins TRBV20-1 to TRBJ1-1; D remains unclear. This CDR3 region has 10 residues. Germline-derived CDR1 and CDR2 are DFQATT and SNEGSKA (reference sequence). The CDR3 region is CSTSAKEAFF. The CDR3 region has the DNA TGCAGCACTTCCGCGAAAGAAGCTTTCTTT.

Details on this clone: At one boundary the junction diverges from the germline segment, which might be a read error. The chain links TRBV6-1 to TRBJ2-1; 9 bases agree with TRBD2. Germline-derived CDR1 and CDR2 are MNHNS and SASEGT. The CDR3 consists of 12 residues. CDR3 residues: CASSQAGTSSFF. The CDR3 region has the DNA TGTGCCAGCAGTCAAGCCGGGACTAGCTCTTTCTTC.

A few counts support this clone. The genes are TRBV28 and TRBJ2-7, with 10 bases that match TRBD2. CDR1 MDHEN and CDR2 SYDVKM come from the germline V gene. V lost 1 base to trimming and J lost 4 bases; unmatched junction nucleotides: 1. The CDR3 extends over 14 amino acids. The CDR3 sequence: CASSLSSGSYEQYF. The CDR3 DNA sequence: TGTGCCAGCAGTTTATCTAGCGGGAGTTACGAGCAGTACTTC.

This clone was observed a few times. Sequence at one end of the junction differs from germline and may be a read error. V gene TRBV4-1 combines with J gene TRBJ1-1, with D possibly TRBD1 on 5 matching bases. In germline, CDR1 is MGHRA, CDR2 YSYEKL. This CDR3 is 16 amino acids long. The CDR3 DNA reads TGTGCCGGCAGCCCCTTTCCCGCAGGGAAGCGCACTGAAGCTTTCTTT. It encodes CAGSPFPAGKRTEAFF.

The CDR3 DNA sequence: TGCGCCAGCAGCCAAGAACCGATCTACGAGCAGTACTTC. Translated: CASSQEPIYEQYF. The chain uses TRBV4-1 and TRBJ2-7; D not certain. Germline CDR1 reads MGHRA; CDR2 reads YSYEKL. The CDR3 is made up of 13 amino acids. V was clipped by 0 bases and J by 3 bases, with 6 bases between them.

This clone counts as medium-sized. The chain couples TRBV5-1 to TRBJ2-7, with D possibly being TRBD2 (5 bases). The germline V gene has CDR1 SGHRS and CDR2 YFSETQ. This CDR3 is built from 13 residues. V gave up 2 bases and J gave up 3 bases, with 9 bases separating them. The CDR3 nucleotides are TGCGCCAGCAGCTTAGCCCGGGACTACGAGCAGTACTTC. Translating it yields CASSLARDYEQYF.

By its share, this clone is medium-sized. The chain links TRBV27 to TRBJ1-6; 8 nucleotides align to TRBD1. Germline values: CDR1 MNHEY, CDR2 SMNVEV (reference sequence). V was clipped by 1 base and J by 10 bases; unmatched bases: 15. The CDR3 consists of 18 residues. DNA of the CDR3: TGTGCCAGCAGTTTATTCCCTCCTTCGACAGGGGTAAAGTCACCCCTCCACTTT. This sequence encodes CASSLFPPSTGVKSPLHF.

This clone is judged medium-sized. The rearrangement uses TRBV6-1 and TRBJ2-7, with 9 bases aligning to TRBD2. The CDR3 contains 16 residues. With 0 bases clipped from V and 3 bases from J, the junction kept 6 bases outside the gene matches. Germline values: CDR1 MNHNS, CDR2 SASEGT. The CDR3 spells CASSEAGGSGGYEQYF. In DNA, the CDR3 is TGTGCCAGCAGTGAAGCAGGGGGTAGCGGGGGCTACGAGCAGTACTTC.

V and J are TRBV11-2 and TRBJ2-3; 8 positions agree with TRBD2. This CDR3 is built from 16 residues. The germline gives CDR1 SGHAT, CDR2 FQNNGV. V trimming: 0 bases; J trimming: 1 base; junction bases outside the gene matches: 3. This chain's CDR3 is CASSLDTRGGTDTQYF. The CDR3 DNA reads TGTGCCAGCAGCTTAGATACGCGGGGGGGCACAGATACGCAGTATTTT.

This chain joins TRBV20-1 and TRBJ2-2; D is possibly TRBD2 (6 bases). Germline V lookup: CDR1 DFQATT, CDR2 SNEGSKA (reference sequence). V lost 3 bases, J lost 5 bases, and 13 bases lay in between. CDR3 length: 14 residues. In DNA form, the CDR3 reads TGCAGTGCTAGGCGAATGGCGGGGACCGGGGAGCTGTTTTTT. Amino acids: CSARRMAGTGELFF.

The CDR3 DNA is TGTGCCAGCAGCCAAGCTTCCGAGCAGTACTTC. It translates to CASSQASEQYF. The gene calls are TRBV3-1 and TRBJ2-7; D gene unclear. The CDR3 covers 11 residues. Trimming cost V 1 base and J 6 bases, with 4 bases left between them. CDR1 and CDR2 (germline): LGHDT, YNNKEL (reference sequence).

This clone was observed at least ten times. This chain links TRBV20-1 with TRBJ2-3; D might be TRBD1 or TRBD2, each matching 5 bases. CDR3 length equals 17 residues. The germline CDR1 and CDR2 sequences are DFQATT and SNEGSKA (reference sequence). V dropped 4 bases and J dropped 7 bases, with 27 bases sitting between them. CDR3 loop: CSATRWDGPRLSYTQYF. In DNA, the CDR3 is TGCAGTGCTACCCGATGGGACGGACCCCGACTCAGTTATACGCAGTATTTT.

This clone occurred a few times. V and J are TRBV12-3 or TRBV12-4 and TRBJ2-1, with 7 positions matching TRBD1. Trimming at V came to 3 bases and at J to 5 bases, leaving 7 bases not matched to a gene. The CDR3 runs 15 residues. The CDR3 reads CASSFRDSRNNEQFF. DNA of the CDR3: TGTGCCAGCAGTTTTCGGGACAGCCGAAACAATGAGCAGTTCTTC.